A single sample gave rise to the 31 T cell receptor beta chains below, sequenced in a study of blood T cells in healthy people across ages. Then a second PCR, running roughly 7 to 12 cycles, was carried out with a sample-barcoded 5' primer and a J-beta primer mix. TCRdb processed the 5' RACE reads anew with MiXCR; each CDR3 protein has one entry. The sample records around 1,000,000 distinct CDR3 sequences, 20% to 25% being singletons. In addition, the sample was reused for a study of T cells of mothers and their children.

What was sequenced was blood. The receptors shown here come from a girl aged 2 to 9 in good health.

This chain uses TRBV3-1 with TRBJ2-4; D may be TRBD2 (6 bases). Trimming removed 1 base at V and 7 bases at J, with 20 bases between. This CDR3 region has 17 residues. Germline-derived CDR1 and CDR2 are LGHDT and YNNKEL (reference sequence). CDR3 residues: CASSQAYQVGGINIQYF. CDR3 nucleotide sequence: TGTGCCAGCAGCCAAGCCTATCAGGTTGGAGGGATTAACATTCAGTACTTC. Looking up the rest from reference TRBV3-1 and TRBJ2-4 gives the full variable domain: DTAVSQTPKYLVTQMGNDKSIKCEQNLGHDTMYWYKQDSKKFLKIMFSYNNKELIINETVPNRFSPKSPDKAHLNLHINSLELGDSAVYFCASSQAYQVGGINIQYFGAGTRLSVL.

The V and J genes are TRBV2 and TRBJ2-5; TRBD1 aligns across 7 bases. The J call is uncertain, as TRBJ2-1 better fits the DNA end. This CDR3 contains 12 residues. Germline CDR1 SNHLY, CDR2 FYNNEI. DNA for the CDR3: TGTGCCAGTAGGGGGCTAGCCTATGAGCAGTTCTTC. This codes for CASRGLAYEQFF.

This clonotype was seen more than once but under ten times. The V gene is TRBV6-2 or TRBV6-3, the J gene TRBJ2-1; TRBD2 aligns across 7 bases. V trimming: 4 bases; J trimming: 4 bases; junction bases outside the gene matches: 13. In germline, CDR1 is MNHEY, CDR2 SVGEGT. This CDR3 spans 17 amino acids. Written as DNA, the CDR3 is TGTGCCAGCAGTTCCCTCGACCGGGGAGGGCCTTACAATGAGCAGTTCTTC. Translated, it gives CASSSLDRGGPYNEQFF.

The chain recombines TRBV7-2 with TRBJ2-1; maybe TRBD2 (6 bases). Germline V gene data show CDR1 as SGHTA and CDR2 as FQGNSA. The CDR3 has 16 amino acids. The ends were cut back, 0 bases at V and 0 bases at J, with 9 bases in the middle. The CDR3 sequence: CASSLALGGSYNEQFF. DNA for the CDR3: TGTGCCAGCAGCTTAGCCCTGGGGGGCTCCTACAATGAGCAGTTCTTC.

The gene calls are TRBV7-2 and TRBJ2-1; 7 nucleotides match TRBD1. J lost 8 bases, V lost 4 bases, and 5 bases had no gene match. This CDR3 has 13 amino acids. Germline values: CDR1 SGHTA, CDR2 FQGNSA. The CDR3, as DNA: TGTGCCAGCAGCTCAAGGGGGCGGCATGAGCAGTTCTTC. Amino acids: CASSSRGRHEQFF.

The chain couples TRBV27 to TRBJ2-2, with D possibly being TRBD2 (6 bases). The CDR3 is 14 residues long. Germline CDR1 MNHEY, CDR2 SMNVEV (reference sequence). V was cut by 5 bases and J by 7 bases, with 14 bases left in between. DNA of the CDR3: TGTGCCAGCAGTGGGGACTTTACGTACGGGGAGCTGTTTTTT. Translating it yields CASSGDFTYGELFF.

Remarks on this clonotype: It is unclear where the CDR3 begins or ends on the DNA, so no DNA is shown, and the CDR3 is as TCRdb lists it. CDR3 in amino acids: CASTSAGVSNQPQHF. The chain links TRBV19 to TRBJ1-5; the D call of TRBD1 is as the table states it, not checked on the DNA. Germline assignment: CDR1 LNHDA and CDR2 SQIVND (reference sequence). With termini counted, the CDR3 has 15 amino acids.

This clonotype has a handful of counts. The chain combines TRBV9 with TRBJ1-1; D uncertain. V was clipped by 0 bases and J by 5 bases, with 14 bases between them. The CDR3 spans 15 residues. CDR1 and CDR2 from the germline V gene are SGDLS and YYNGEE. The CDR3 is CASSVGETAGTEAFF. The CDR3 nucleotides are TGTGCCAGCAGCGTAGGCGAGACGGCGGGAACTGAAGCTTTCTTT. Supplemented by reference TRBV9 and TRBJ1-1, the full variable domain reads DSGVTQTPKHLITATGQRVTLRCSPRSGDLSVYWYQQSLDQGLQFLIQYYNGEERAKGNILERFSAQQFPDLHSELNLSSLELGDSALYFCASSVGETAGTEAFFGQGTRLTVV.

This clonotype was counted between two and nine times. The CDR3 spells CASSPEGSTDTQYF. The CDR3, as DNA: TGTGCCAGCAGTCCCGAAGGGAGCACAGATACGCAGTATTTT. The chain recombines TRBV2 with TRBJ2-3, with D unclear. This CDR3 has 14 residues. Germline V gene data show CDR1 as SNHLY and CDR2 as FYNNEI. Between the trimmed V and J ends, which lost 5 bases and 0 bases, there was a span of 9 bases.

This sequence joins TRBV6-6 and TRBJ1-1, with D unresolved. The length of the CDR3 is 14 residues. Germline loops: CDR1 MNHNY, CDR2 SVGAGI (reference sequence). V lost 6 bases, J lost 4 bases, and 15 bases lay in between. DNA for the CDR3: TGTGCCAGCAGCCCAACACGTCGTGGCACTGAAGCTTTCTTT. Its translation: CASSPTRRGTEAFF.

This clonotype has more than one count but fewer than ten. J is TRBJ2-3 and V is TRBV9; D remains ambiguous. The germline gives CDR1 SGDLS, CDR2 YYNGEE. The CDR3 covers 15 residues. V lost 0 bases to trimming and J lost 2 bases, with 10 bases between them. The CDR3 DNA reads as TGTGCCAGCAGCGTAGCGCCCTCAAACACAGATACGCAGTATTTT. It translates to CASSVAPSNTDTQYF.

The V call is TRBV4-2, the J call TRBJ1-1; weak D call: TRBD1 (5 bases). The CDR3 runs 17 residues. V lost 0 bases, J lost 1 base, and 15 bases lay in between. CDR1 and CDR2 from the germline V gene are LGHNA and YNFKEQ. The CDR3 sequence is CASSQDNLGVWNTEAFF. The CDR3 coding sequence is TGTGCCAGCAGCCAAGATAATTTGGGGGTGTGGAACACTGAAGCTTTCTTT.

This chain links TRBV11-2 with TRBJ2-1; D possibly matches TRBD1 or TRBD2 (5 bases each). Gene TRBJ2-5 matches the end of the DNA better, so the J call may be wrong. There are 16 residues in the CDR3. Germline V CDR1 and CDR2: SGHAT, FQNNGV. The CDR3 protein is CASSLVVLGDQETQYF. DNA of the CDR3: TGTGCCAGCAGCTTAGTGGTTTTGGGGGATCAAGAGACCCAGTACTTC.

This clonotype was observed a handful of times. The final CDR3 position lacks the conserved phenylalanine or tryptophan, pointing to a likely read error. The CDR3 loop is CSVDRDGGETQYL. CDR3 nucleotides: TGCAGCGTTGATAGGGACGGTGGGGAGACCCAGTACCTC. J is TRBJ2-5 and V is TRBV29-1, with D perhaps assigned TRBD1 or TRBD2 (5 bases each). Germline lookup yields CDR1 SQVTM and CDR2 ANQGSEA. V was clipped by 3 bases and J by 5 bases, with 13 bases between them. The CDR3 length is 13 residues.

The chain joins TRBV5-1 to TRBJ1-1; the D is unclear. This CDR3 spans 16 amino acids. The ends were cut back, 0 bases at V and 1 base at J, with 13 bases in the middle. CDR1 is SGHRS, CDR2 YFSETQ, per germline. The CDR3 sequence: CASSLAIRVTNTEAFF. The DNA of the CDR3 is TGCGCCAGCAGCTTGGCTATCCGGGTAACGAACACTGAAGCTTTCTTT. The full variable domain, rest sourced from reference TRBV5-1 and TRBJ1-1, is KAGVTQTPRYLIKTRGQQVTLSCSPISGHRSVSWYQQTPGQGLQFLFEYFSETQRNKGNFPGRFSGRQFSNSRSEMNVSTLELGDSALYLCASSLAIRVTNTEAFFGQGTRLTVV.

This clonotype has just a few counts. V and J are TRBV20-1 and TRBJ2-2; D is uncertain. The CDR3 is 13 amino acids. V lost 3 bases to trimming and J lost 4 bases, with 9 bases between them. CDR1 is DFQATT and CDR2 is SNEGSKA in the germline V gene (reference sequence). CDR3 nucleotides: TGCAGTGCTAGTTCTGTAGGCACCGGGGAGCTGTTTTTT. It yields the protein CSASSVGTGELFF.

This chain joins TRBV21-1 and TRBJ2-7; the D call of TRBD1 is as the table states it, not checked on the DNA. TRBV21-1 is flagged as a pseudogene. The CDR3 consists of 14 residues. CDR3 loop: CASSKDRGDCEQYF. The CDR3 DNA sequence: TGTGCCAGCAGCAAAGACAGGGGGGATTGCGAGCAGTACTTC.

The sample holds a few counts of this clonotype. The chain is built from TRBV20-1 and TRBJ2-7; 9 bases fit TRBD1. Germline CDR1 DFQATT, CDR2 SNEGSKA (reference sequence). This CDR3 contains 15 residues. V lost 5 bases to trimming and J lost 1 base; unmatched junction nucleotides: 9. The CDR3 reads CSAQAPGQGSYEQYF. In DNA, the CDR3 is TGCAGTGCTCAGGCCCCGGGACAGGGATCCTACGAGCAGTACTTC.

The V call is TRBV7-9, the J call TRBJ2-7, with D possibly being TRBD1 or TRBD2 (5 bases each). The J call may not be correct, given that the DNA end is closer to TRBJ2-5. Germline lookup yields CDR1 SEHNR and CDR2 FQNEAQ (reference sequence). This CDR3 has 13 residues. The CDR3 DNA is TGTGCTCTCTGGCAGGTCGGGGCAGAGACCCAGTACTTC. It translates to CALWQVGAETQYF.

This clonotype was picked up a small number of times. The CDR3 nucleotides are TGCAGCGTTCCGAGGGTCAATGAGCAGTTCTTC. Its protein product is CSVPRVNEQFF. The V and J genes are TRBV29-1 and TRBJ2-1; tentatively, D is TRBD2 (5 bases). Between the trimmed V and J ends, which lost 5 bases and 6 bases, there was a span of 8 bases. CDR3 length: 11 amino acids. Germline CDR1 SQVTM, CDR2 ANQGSEA.

V is TRBV29-1 and J is TRBJ2-3; no reliable D call. Looked up from germline, CDR1 is SQVTM and CDR2 is ANQGSEA. V lost 1 base to trimming and J lost 0 bases, with 11 bases between them. This CDR3 is 15 amino acids long. CDR3 DNA: TGCAGCGTTGAAGGTCCGGTAGCTAGCACAGATACGCAGTATTTT. Its protein is CSVEGPVASTDTQYF.

CDR3 sequence reads: CATSSGTSVGTDTQYF. CDR3 DNA sequence: TGTGCCACCAGTTCCGGGACTAGCGTTGGCACAGATACGCAGTATTTT. The genes are TRBV24-1 and TRBJ2-3; 10 nucleotides line up with TRBD2. The CDR3 consists of 16 residues. Germline V gene lookup returns CDR1 KGHDR and CDR2 SFDVKD. Trimming at V came to 6 bases and at J to 1 base, leaving 6 bases not matched to a gene.

This clonotype turned up a few times. This chain joins TRBV7-9 and TRBJ1-1, with a tentative D call TRBD1 (6 bases). The CDR3 is 12 amino acids. The V gene lost 4 bases and the J gene lost 6 bases, with 9 bases spanning the gap. Germline V lookup: CDR1 SEHNR, CDR2 FQNEAQ (reference sequence). DNA for the CDR3: TGTGCCAGCAGCTCGGGACACCCTGAAGCTTTCTTT. Protein: CASSSGHPEAFF.

CDR3 amino acids: CASRRADEKLFF. The CDR3 DNA reads TGTGCCAGCCGACGGGCCGACGAAAAACTGTTTTTT. V and J are TRBV7-9 and TRBJ1-4, with D unresolved. Per the germline V gene, CDR1 is SEHNR and CDR2 is FQNEAQ (reference sequence). The CDR3 totals 12 residues. Between the trimmed V and J ends, which lost 8 bases and 8 bases, there was a span of 12 bases.

This clonotype was counted between two and nine times. This chain joins TRBV6-5 and TRBJ2-1, with D possibly being TRBD1 (5 bases). V dropped 5 bases and J dropped 9 bases, with 14 bases sitting between them. Germline CDR1 is MNHEY and CDR2 is SVGAGI. The CDR3 covers 13 residues. The CDR3 sequence: CASSPRQTAEQFF. DNA for the CDR3: TGTGCCAGCAGTCCACGACAGACTGCTGAGCAGTTCTTC.

The chain uses TRBV12-3 or TRBV12-4 and TRBJ2-1, with 9 nucleotides matching TRBD2. CDR3 length: 14 amino acids. V lost 3 bases and J lost 6; bases outside the gene matches: 3. The CDR3 bases are TGTGCCAGCAGTTTTAGCGGGAGTAGCAATGAGCAGTTCTTC. It codes for CASSFSGSSNEQFF.

The chain links TRBV6-5 to TRBJ1-2; weak D call: TRBD1 (6 bases). The V end was cut by 1 base, the J end by 6 bases, with 12 bases between. Germline CDR1 and CDR2: MNHEY and SVGAGI. The CDR3 is made up of 14 amino acids. The CDR3 region has the DNA TGTGCCAGCAGTTACTACCCAGGGGAGGATGGCTACACCTTC. Translating it yields CASSYYPGEDGYTF.

The chain employs TRBV5-1 and TRBJ2-1; 11 nucleotides line up with TRBD1. Germline CDR1 and CDR2: SGHRS and YFSETQ. V was pared by 4 bases and J by 8 bases, with 8 bases of the junction left unmatched. CDR3 length equals 15 residues. The CDR3 nucleotides are TGCGCCAGCAGCCCGAGAGGACAGGGGGCCTATGAGCAGTTCTTC. This translates into CASSPRGQGAYEQFF.

The CDR3 loop is CASSQGPTGLFF. Written as DNA, the CDR3 is TGCGCCAGCAGCCAAGGGCCCACGGGGTTGTTTTTT. The rearrangement joins TRBV4-1 to TRBJ2-2, with D possibly being TRBD2 (5 bases). Germline CDR1 reads MGHRA; CDR2 reads YSYEKL. This CDR3 has 12 residues. Trimming took off 1 base at V and 15 bases at J, with 12 bases between the two ends.

The J gene is TRBJ2-4, the V gene TRBV5-1; weak D call: TRBD1 (6 bases). This CDR3 region has 19 residues. Germline V gene lookup returns CDR1 SGHRS and CDR2 YFSETQ. Deletions cut 4 bases from V and 0 bases from J, with 23 bases between. The CDR3 nucleotides read TGCGCCAGCAGCCCCCGAGAAAATGGGGGCGTAGGAGCCAAAAACATTCAGTACTTC. Translating it yields CASSPRENGGVGAKNIQYF. The variable domain in full, with the rest retrieved from reference TRBV5-1 and TRBJ2-4, is KAGVTQTPRYLIKTRGQQVTLSCSPISGHRSVSWYQQTPGQGLQFLFEYFSETQRNKGNFPGRFSGRQFSNSRSEMNVSTLELGDSALYLCASSPRENGGVGAKNIQYFGAGTRLSVL.

This clonotype was observed at least ten times. This rearrangement joins TRBV11-2 to TRBJ1-4; no clear D gene. The CDR3 consists of 16 residues. Trimming removed 0 bases from V and 3 bases from J, with 11 bases in between. Germline V gene data show CDR1 as SGHAT and CDR2 as FQNNGV. The CDR3 is CASSLDLLVSNEKLFF. The CDR3 nucleotides read TGTGCCAGCAGCTTAGATTTATTGGTGTCTAATGAAAAACTGTTTTTT. The entire variable domain, with the rest obtained from reference TRBV11-2 and TRBJ1-4, is as follows: EAGVAQSPRYKIIEKRQSVAFWCNPISGHATLYWYQQILGQGPKLLIQFQNNGVVDDSQLPKDRFSAERLKGVDSTLKIQPAKLEDSAVYLCASSLDLLVSNEKLFFGSGTQLSVL.